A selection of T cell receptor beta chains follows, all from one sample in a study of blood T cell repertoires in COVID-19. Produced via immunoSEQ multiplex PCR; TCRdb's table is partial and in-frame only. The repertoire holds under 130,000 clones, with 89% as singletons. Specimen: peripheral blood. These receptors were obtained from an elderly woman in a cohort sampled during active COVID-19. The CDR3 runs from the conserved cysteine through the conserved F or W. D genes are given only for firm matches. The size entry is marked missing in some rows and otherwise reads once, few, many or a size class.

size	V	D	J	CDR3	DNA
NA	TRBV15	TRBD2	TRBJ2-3	CATSSNPGLAGTDTQYF	TGTGCCACCAGCTCTAACCCCGGACTAGCGGGAACAGATACGCAGTATTTT
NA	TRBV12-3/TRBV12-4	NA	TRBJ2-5	CASTPLLQETQYF	TGTGCCAGCACCCCCCTACTCCAAGAGACCCAGTACTTC
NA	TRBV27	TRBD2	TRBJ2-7	CASSLREAYEQYF	TGTGCCAGCAGTTTACGGGAGGCTTACGAGCAGTACTTC
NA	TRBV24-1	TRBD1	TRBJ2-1	CATRGQGSNEQFF	TGTGCCACCAGGGGACAGGGTAGCAATGAGCAGTTCTTC
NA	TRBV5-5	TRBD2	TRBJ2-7	CASSLDASGSYEQYF	TGTGCCAGCAGCTTGGATGCTAGCGGGTCGTACGAGCAGTACTTC
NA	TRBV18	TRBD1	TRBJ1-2	CASSPPTDRDYGYTF	TGTGCCAGCTCACCGCCCACGGACAGGGACTATGGCTACACCTTC
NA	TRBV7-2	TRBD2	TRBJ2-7	CASSRGRGSPYEQYF	TGTGCCAGCAGCCGCGGACGCGGGAGTCCCTACGAGCAGTACTTC
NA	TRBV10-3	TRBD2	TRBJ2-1	CAISELASGGHNEQFF	TGTGCCATCAGTGAGTTGGCTAGCGGGGGGCACAATGAGCAGTTCTTC
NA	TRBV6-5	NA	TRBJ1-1	CASRAAGTEAFF	TGTGCCAGCAGAGCCGCGGGCACTGAAGCTTTCTTT
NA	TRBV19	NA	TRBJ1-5	CASSSGGASLRMPQHF	TGTGCCAGTAGTTCGGGGGGCGCGAGCCTCCGAATGCCCCAGCATTTT
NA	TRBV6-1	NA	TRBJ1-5	CASSEQGGQPQHF	TGTGCCAGCAGTGAACAGGGCGGTCAGCCCCAGCATTTT
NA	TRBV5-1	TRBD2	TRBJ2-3	CASSLESLAGGQTDTQYF	TGCGCCAGCAGCTTGGAGTCTCTAGCGGGGGGACAGACAGATACGCAGTATTTT
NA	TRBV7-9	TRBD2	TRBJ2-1	CASRGGTYNEQFF	TGTGCCAGCCGGGGGGGTACCTACAATGAGCAGTTCTTC
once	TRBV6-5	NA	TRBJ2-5	CAGRTAEGGETQYF	TGTGCCGGACGTACCGCGGAGGGTGGGGAGACCCAGTACTTC
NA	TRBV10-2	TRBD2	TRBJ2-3	CASKLAGVTADTQYF	TGCGCCAGCAAGTTGGCGGGAGTGACGGCAGATACGCAGTATTTT
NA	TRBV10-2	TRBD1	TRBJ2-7	CASSGDRSEQYF	TGCGCCAGCAGTGGGGACAGGTCCGAGCAGTACTTC
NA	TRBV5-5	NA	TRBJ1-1	CASSPQGLSTEAFF	TGTGCCAGCAGCCCACAGGGTTTAAGCACTGAAGCTTTCTTT
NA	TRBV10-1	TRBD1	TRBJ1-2	CARGQHLPGYGYTF	TGCGCCAGGGGACAGCACCTTCCGGGCTATGGCTACACCTTC
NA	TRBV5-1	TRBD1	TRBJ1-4	CASSSGQEINEKLFF	TGCGCCAGCAGCTCAGGACAGGAGATTAATGAAAAACTGTTTTTT
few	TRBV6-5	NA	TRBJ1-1	CASRPAGAENTEAFF	TGTGCCAGCCGGCCAGCAGGGGCGGAGAACACTGAAGCTTTCTTT
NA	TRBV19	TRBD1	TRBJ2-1	CATSLRGARTGTANEQFF	TGTGCCACCTCCCTCCGTGGGGCCCGGACAGGGACCGCCAATGAGCAGTTCTTC
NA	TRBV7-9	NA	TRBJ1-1	CASSLELGPGGSFF	TGTGCCAGCAGCTTAGAATTGGGTCCGGGCGGGTCCTTCTTT
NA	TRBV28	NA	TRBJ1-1	CASGIGHMNTEAFF	TGTGCCTCCGGAATTGGACACATGAACACTGAAGCTTTCTTT
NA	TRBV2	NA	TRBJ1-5	CAGSWGENQPQHF	TGTGCCGGGAGTTGGGGGGAGAATCAGCCCCAGCATTTT
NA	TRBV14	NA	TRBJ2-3	CASRVAASTDTQYF	TGTGCCAGCAGGGTAGCGGCGAGCACAGATACGCAGTATTTT
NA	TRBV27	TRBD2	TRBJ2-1	CASIPTRLAEEQFF	TGTGCCAGCATTCCTACCAGACTAGCCGAGGAGCAGTTCTTC
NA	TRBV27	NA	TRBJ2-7	CASSFRGGEQYF	TGTGCCAGCAGTTTTAGGGGGGGCGAGCAGTACTTC
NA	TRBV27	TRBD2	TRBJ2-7	CASSLGSGIPSYEQYF	TGTGCCAGCAGTTTGGGTAGCGGGATCCCCTCCTACGAGCAGTACTTC
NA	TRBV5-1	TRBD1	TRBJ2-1	CASSLQGGIGYNEQFF	TGCGCCAGCAGCCTTCAAGGGGGCATAGGCTACAATGAGCAGTTCTTC
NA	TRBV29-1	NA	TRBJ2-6	CSVGESPGANVLTF	TGCAGCGTTGGTGAGTCTCCTGGGGCCAACGTCCTGACTTTC
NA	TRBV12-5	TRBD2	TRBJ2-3	CASGPRLAGISDTQYF	TGTGCTAGTGGTCCCCGACTAGCGGGGATCTCAGATACGCAGTATTTT
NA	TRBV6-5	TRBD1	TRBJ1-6	CASSRQGNSPLHF	TGTGCCAGCAGTCGACAGGGGAATTCACCCCTCCACTTT
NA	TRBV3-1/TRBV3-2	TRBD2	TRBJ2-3	CASSQEVRGSGADTQYF	TGTGCCAGCAGCCAAGAGGTCCGCGGGAGTGGGGCAGATACGCAGTATTTT
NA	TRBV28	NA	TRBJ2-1	CASILAPGLARNEQFF	TGTGCCAGCATTCTTGCTCCGGGACTGGCCCGCAATGAGCAGTTCTTC
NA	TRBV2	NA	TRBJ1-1	CASSEWQEGTEAFF	TGTGCCAGCAGTGAATGGCAGGAAGGCACTGAAGCTTTCTTT
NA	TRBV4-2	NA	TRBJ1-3	CASSTGLYSGNTIYF	TGTGCCAGCAGTACGGGACTCTACTCTGGAAACACCATATATTTT
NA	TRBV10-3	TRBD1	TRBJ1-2	CASSKQGGGYTF	TGTGCCAGTTCAAAGCAGGGGGGTGGCTACACCTTC
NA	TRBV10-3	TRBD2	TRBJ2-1	CAITGTSGGYNEQFF	TGTGCCATCACCGGGACTAGCGGGGGGTACAATGAGCAGTTCTTC
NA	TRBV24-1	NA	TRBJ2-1	CATSDPRGSGGLKSYNEQFF	TGTGCCACCAGTGATCCTCGGGGTAGCGGAGGACTTAAATCCTACAATGAGCAGTTCTTC
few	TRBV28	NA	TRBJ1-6	CASGTSVEVFFHF	TGTGCCAGCGGTACGAGTGTGGAGGTCTTCTTCCACTTT
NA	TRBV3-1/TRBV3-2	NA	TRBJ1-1	CASSQRGGGRIVNTEAFF	TGTGCCAGCAGCCAAAGGGGGGGAGGACGGATAGTGAACACTGAAGCTTTCTTT
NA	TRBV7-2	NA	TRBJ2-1	CASRVWSYNEQFF	TGTGCCAGCAGGGTGTGGAGTTACAATGAGCAGTTCTTC